This TCR beta chain was recovered during a study of shared clonotypes between healthy human individuals. At the level of the study: Those who served as donors were a couple of women and three men between the ages of 18 and 49. Points from the study as a whole: Compared with memory subsets, naive subsets generally had larger estimated richness.

The CDR3 covers 13 residues. Trimming removed 2 bases at V and 4 bases at J, with 9 bases between. Looked up from germline, CDR1 is SGHRS and CDR2 is YFSETQ. Measured with immunoSEQ multiplex PCR; TCRdb has only the in-frame clones, and not every one. The repertoire includes some 2.1 million clones, about 95% of them detected once, and about 1.1% sits in the top ten. On this clone: What it binds is unknown.

CD45RO negativity and positive selection for CCR7 defined naive CD8 cells, a population that excluded terminally differentiated effector memory CD45RA+ cells. The TCR was taken from a man between 18 and 29 years old in good health. The sample comprised naive CD8+ T cells sorted from blood. This chain links TRBV5-1 with TRBJ1-1; maybe TRBD1 (5 bases). The CDR3 sequence: CASSFRVGTEAFF. CDR3 DNA sequence: TGCGCCAGCAGCTTCAGGGTTGGCACTGAAGCTTTCTTT.